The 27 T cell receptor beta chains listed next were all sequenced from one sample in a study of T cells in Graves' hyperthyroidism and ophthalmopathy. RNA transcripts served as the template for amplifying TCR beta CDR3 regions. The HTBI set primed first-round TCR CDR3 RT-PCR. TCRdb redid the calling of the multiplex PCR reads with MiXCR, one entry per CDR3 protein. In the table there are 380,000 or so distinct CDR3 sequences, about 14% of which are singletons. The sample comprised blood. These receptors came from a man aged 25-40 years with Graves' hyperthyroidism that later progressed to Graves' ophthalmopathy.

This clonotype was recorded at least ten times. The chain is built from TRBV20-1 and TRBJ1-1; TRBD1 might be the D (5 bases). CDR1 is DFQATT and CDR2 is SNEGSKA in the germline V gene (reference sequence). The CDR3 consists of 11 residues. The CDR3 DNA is TGCAAATCAGGGCGGAGGACTGAAGCTTTCTTT. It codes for CKSGRRTEAFF.

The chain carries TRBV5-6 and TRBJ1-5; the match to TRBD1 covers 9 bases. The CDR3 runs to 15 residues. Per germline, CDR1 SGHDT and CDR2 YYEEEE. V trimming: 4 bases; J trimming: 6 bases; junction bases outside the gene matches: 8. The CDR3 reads CASSRGTGKTQPQHF. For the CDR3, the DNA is TGTGCCAGCAGCCGAGGGACAGGGAAAACTCAGCCCCAGCATTTT.

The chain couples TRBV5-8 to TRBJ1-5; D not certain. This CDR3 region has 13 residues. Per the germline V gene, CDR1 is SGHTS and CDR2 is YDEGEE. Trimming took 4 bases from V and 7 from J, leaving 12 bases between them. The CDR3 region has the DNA TGTGCCAGCAGCCCTTCGAGGTGCCAGCCCCAGCATTTT. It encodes CASSPSRCQPQHF.

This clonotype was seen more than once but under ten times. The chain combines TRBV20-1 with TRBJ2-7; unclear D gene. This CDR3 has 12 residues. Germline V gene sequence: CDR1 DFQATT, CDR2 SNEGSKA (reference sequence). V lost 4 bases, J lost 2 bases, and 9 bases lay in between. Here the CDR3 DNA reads TGCAGTGCTAAGCCCAGAACCTACGAGCAGTACTTC. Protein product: CSAKPRTYEQYF.

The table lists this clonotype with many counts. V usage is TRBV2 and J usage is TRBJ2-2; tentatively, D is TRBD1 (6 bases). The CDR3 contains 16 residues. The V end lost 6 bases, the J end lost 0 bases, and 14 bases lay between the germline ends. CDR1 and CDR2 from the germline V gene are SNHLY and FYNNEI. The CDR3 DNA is TGTGCCAGCAGGCTGACAGGAGGAGCGAACACCGGGGAGCTGTTTTTT. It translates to CASRLTGGANTGELFF.

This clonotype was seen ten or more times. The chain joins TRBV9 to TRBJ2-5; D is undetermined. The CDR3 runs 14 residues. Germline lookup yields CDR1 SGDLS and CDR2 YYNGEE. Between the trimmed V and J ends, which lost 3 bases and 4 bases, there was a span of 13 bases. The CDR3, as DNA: TGTGCCAGCAGCGCTGGTAGGACCTCAGAGACCCAGTACTTC. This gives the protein CASSAGRTSETQYF.

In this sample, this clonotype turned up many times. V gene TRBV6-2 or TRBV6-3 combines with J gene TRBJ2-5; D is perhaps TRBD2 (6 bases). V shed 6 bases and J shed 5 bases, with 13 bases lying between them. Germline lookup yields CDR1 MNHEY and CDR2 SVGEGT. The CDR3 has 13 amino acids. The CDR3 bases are TGTGCCAGCAGGACGGGGGTACCGGAGACCCAGTACTTC. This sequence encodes CASRTGVPETQYF.

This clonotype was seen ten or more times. CDR3 amino acids: CASSFFGESTNEKLFF. CDR3 sequence (DNA): TGTGCCAGCAGTTTCTTCGGAGAATCAACTAATGAAAAACTGTTTTTT. The J gene is TRBJ1-4, the V gene TRBV28; D call uncertain. The CDR3 extends over 16 amino acids. Trimming stripped 3 bases from V and 0 bases from J, with 11 bases between. The V gene's germline CDR1 is MDHEN and CDR2 SYDVKM.

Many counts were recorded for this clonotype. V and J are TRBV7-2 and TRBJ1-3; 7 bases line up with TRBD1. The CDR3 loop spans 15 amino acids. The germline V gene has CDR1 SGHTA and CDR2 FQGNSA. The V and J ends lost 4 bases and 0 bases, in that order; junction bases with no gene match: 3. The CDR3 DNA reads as TGTGCCAGCAGCTGGGACAGACCCTCTGGAAACACCATATATTTT. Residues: CASSWDRPSGNTIYF. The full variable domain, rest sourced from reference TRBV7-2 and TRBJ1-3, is GAGVSQSPSNKVTEKGKDVELRCDPISGHTALYWYRQSLGQGLEFLIYFQGNSAPDKSGLPSDRFSAERTGGSVSTLTIQRTQQEDSAVYLCASSWDRPSGNTIYFGEGSWLTVV.

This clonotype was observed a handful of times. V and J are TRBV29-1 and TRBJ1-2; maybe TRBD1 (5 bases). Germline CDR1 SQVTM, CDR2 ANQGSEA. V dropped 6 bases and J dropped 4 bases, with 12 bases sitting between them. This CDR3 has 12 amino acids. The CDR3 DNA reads TGCAGCGTGGGGGGTGTCGGCTATGGCTACACCTTC. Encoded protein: CSVGGVGYGYTF.

CDR3 DNA sequence: TGTGCCAGCAGCCAAGAAAAGGGTGGGGGCCTCACCGGGGAGCTGTTTTTT. This codes for CASSQEKGGGLTGELFF. This rearrangement joins TRBV4-2 to TRBJ2-2; TRBD1 is a possible D gene (6 bases). Trimming removed 0 bases from V and 4 bases from J, with 15 bases in between. The CDR3 loop spans 17 amino acids. Looked up from germline, CDR1 is LGHNA and CDR2 is YNFKEQ.

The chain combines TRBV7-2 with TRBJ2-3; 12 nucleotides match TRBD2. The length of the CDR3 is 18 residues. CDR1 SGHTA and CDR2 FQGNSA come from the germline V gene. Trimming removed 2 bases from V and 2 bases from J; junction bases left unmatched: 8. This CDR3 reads CASSLWLAGGTSTDTQYF. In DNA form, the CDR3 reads TGTGCCAGCAGCTTATGGCTAGCGGGGGGGACCTCCACAGATACGCAGTATTTT.

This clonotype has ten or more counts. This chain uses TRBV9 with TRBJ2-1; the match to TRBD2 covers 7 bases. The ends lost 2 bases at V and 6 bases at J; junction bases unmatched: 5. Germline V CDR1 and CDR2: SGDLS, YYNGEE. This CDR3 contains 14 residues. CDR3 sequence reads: CASSVGGKPNEQFF. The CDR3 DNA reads TGTGCCAGCAGCGTGGGAGGGAAACCCAATGAGCAGTTCTTC.

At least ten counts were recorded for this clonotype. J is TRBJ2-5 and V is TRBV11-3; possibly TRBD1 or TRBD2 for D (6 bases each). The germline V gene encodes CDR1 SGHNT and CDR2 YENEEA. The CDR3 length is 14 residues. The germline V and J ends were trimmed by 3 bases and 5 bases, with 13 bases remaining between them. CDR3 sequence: CASSFWGAEETQYF. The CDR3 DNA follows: TGTGCCAGCAGCTTTTGGGGGGCCGAGGAGACCCAGTACTTC.

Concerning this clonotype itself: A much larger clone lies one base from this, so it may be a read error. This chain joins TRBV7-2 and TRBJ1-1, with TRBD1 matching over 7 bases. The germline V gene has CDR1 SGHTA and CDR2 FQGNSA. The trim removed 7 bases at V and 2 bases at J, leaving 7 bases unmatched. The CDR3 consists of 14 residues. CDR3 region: CASNRRQGNTEAFF. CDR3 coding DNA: TGTGCCAGCAACCGGCGACAGGGAAACACTGAAGCTTTCTTT. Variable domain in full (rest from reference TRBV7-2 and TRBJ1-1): GAGVSQSPSNKVTEKGKDVELRCDPISGHTALYWYRQSLGQGLEFLIYFQGNSAPDKSGLPSDRFSAERTGGSVSTLTIQRTQQEDSAVYLCASNRRQGNTEAFFGQGTRLTVV.

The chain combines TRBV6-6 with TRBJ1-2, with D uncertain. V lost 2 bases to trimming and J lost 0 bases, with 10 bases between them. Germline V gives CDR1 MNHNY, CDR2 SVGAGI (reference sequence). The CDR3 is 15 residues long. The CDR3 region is CASSYPGEANYGYTF. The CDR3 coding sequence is TGTGCCAGCAGTTACCCCGGGGAAGCTAACTATGGCTACACCTTC.

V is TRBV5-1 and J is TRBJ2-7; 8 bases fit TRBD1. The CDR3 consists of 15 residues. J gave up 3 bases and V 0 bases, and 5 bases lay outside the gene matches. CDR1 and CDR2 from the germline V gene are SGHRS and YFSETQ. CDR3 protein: CASSLGGQGDYEQYF. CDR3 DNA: TGCGCCAGCAGCTTGGGTGGACAGGGCGACTACGAGCAGTACTTC. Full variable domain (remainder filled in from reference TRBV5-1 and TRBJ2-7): KAGVTQTPRYLIKTRGQQVTLSCSPISGHRSVSWYQQTPGQGLQFLFEYFSETQRNKGNFPGRFSGRQFSNSRSEMNVSTLELGDSALYLCASSLGGQGDYEQYFGPGTRLTVT.

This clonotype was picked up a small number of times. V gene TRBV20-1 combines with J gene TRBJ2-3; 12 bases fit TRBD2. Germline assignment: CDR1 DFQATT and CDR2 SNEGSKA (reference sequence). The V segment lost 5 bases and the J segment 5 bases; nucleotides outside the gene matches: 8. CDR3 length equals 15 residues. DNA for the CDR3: TGCAGTGCTCATCTAGCGGGGGGGCCGGTAGATACGCAGTATTTT. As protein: CSAHLAGGPVDTQYF.

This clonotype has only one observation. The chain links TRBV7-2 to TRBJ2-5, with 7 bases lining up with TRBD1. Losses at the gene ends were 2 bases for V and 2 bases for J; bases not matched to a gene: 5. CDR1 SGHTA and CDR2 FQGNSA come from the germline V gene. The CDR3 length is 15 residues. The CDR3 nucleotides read TGTGCCAGCAGCTTAAGTCAGGGACAGCAAGAGACCCAGTACTTC. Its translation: CASSLSQGQQETQYF.

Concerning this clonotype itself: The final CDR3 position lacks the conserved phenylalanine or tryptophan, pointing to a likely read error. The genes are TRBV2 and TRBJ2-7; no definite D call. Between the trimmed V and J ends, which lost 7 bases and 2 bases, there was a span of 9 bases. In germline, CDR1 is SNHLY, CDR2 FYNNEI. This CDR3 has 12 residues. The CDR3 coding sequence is TGTGCCAGCACCCCGGCGGCCTACGAGCAGTACCTC. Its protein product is CASTPAAYEQYL.

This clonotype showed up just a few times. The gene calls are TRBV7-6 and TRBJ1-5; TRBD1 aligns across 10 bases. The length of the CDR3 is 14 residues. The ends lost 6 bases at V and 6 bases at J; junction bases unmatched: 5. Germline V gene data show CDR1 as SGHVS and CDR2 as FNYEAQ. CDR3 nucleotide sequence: TGTGCCAGCAGTGACAGGGGGCTAGGTCAGCCCCAGCATTTT. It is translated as CASSDRGLGQPQHF.

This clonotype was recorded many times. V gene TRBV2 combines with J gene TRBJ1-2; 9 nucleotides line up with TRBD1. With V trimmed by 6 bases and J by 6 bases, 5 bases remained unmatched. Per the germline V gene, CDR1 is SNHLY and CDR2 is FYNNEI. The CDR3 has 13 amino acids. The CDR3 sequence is CASRRQGVNGYTF. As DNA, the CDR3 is TGTGCCAGCAGAAGACAGGGGGTGAATGGCTACACCTTC.

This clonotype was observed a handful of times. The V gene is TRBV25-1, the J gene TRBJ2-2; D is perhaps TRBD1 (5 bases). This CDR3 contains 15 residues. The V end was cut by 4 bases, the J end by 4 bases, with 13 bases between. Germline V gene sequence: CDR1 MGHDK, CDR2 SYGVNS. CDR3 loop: CASSAPGWGTGELFF. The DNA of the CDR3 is TGTGCCAGCAGTGCGCCAGGGTGGGGCACCGGGGAGCTGTTTTTT.

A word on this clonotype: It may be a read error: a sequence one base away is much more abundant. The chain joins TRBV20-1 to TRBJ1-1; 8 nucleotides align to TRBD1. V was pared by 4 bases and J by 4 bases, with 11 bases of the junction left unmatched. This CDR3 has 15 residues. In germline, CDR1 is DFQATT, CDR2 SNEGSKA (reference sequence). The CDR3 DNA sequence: TGCAGTGCTATTTGGGACAGGTGGGGGAGCACTGAAGCTTTCTTT. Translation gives CSAIWDRWGSTEAFF.

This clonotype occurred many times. In DNA form, the CDR3 reads TGTGCCAGCGATACGACAGTCTCCTACGAGCAGTACTTC. Protein product: CASDTTVSYEQYF. The genes are TRBV6-1 and TRBJ2-7; D possibly corresponds to TRBD1 (5 bases). Germline CDR1 and CDR2: MNHNS and SASEGT. The CDR3 length is 13 residues. The V end lost 8 bases, the J end lost 0 bases, and 11 bases lay between the germline ends.

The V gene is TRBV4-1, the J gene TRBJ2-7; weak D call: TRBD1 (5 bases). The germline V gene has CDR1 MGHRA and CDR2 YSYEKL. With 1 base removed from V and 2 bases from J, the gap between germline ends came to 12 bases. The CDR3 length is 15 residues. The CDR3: CASSQVEIGAYEQYF. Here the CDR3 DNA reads TGCGCCAGCAGCCAAGTGGAGATAGGGGCCTACGAGCAGTACTTC.

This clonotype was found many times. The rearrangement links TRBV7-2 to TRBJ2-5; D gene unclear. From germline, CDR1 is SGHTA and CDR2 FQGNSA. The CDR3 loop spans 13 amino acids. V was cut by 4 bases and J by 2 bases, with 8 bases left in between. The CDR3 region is CASSYDAQETQYF. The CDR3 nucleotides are TGTGCCAGCAGCTACGATGCTCAAGAGACCCAGTACTTC.